The rows below give T cell receptor beta chains drawn from one sample of a study of neurological immune-mediated disorders. Via MiXCR, TCRdb re-called the 5' RACE reads, giving one row per CDR3 protein. Of 71,000 or so distinct CDR3 sequences listed, 12% to 15% were seen once; the top ten hold around 4.3%. Sequenced: PBMCs. These receptors came from a female donor with HTLV-1-associated myelopathy (HAM/TSP). The CDR3 runs from the conserved cysteine through the conserved F or W. Each record gives: D gene, J gene, clone size, V gene, CDR3 protein, CDR3 DNA. The D gene is left open where the match is weak. The size field is filled for only some rows; it gives once, few, many or a size class.

>NA|TRBJ2-5|NA|TRBV27
CASRDRYQETQYF
TGTGCCAGCAGGGACCGCTATCAAGAGACCCAGTACTTC
>NA|TRBJ2-1|many|TRBV5-6
CASSLGTYNEQFF
TGCGCCAGCAGCTTGGGCACTTACAATGAGCAGTTCTTC
>NA|TRBJ2-1|NA|TRBV6-2/TRBV6-3
CASSPASYGEQFF
TGTGCCAGCAGCCCAGCCAGTTATGGTGAGCAGTTCTTC
>TRBD1|TRBJ1-2|many|TRBV2
CASTPGTGYGYTF
TGTGCCAGCACTCCCGGGACAGGATATGGCTACACCTTC
>NA|TRBJ2-7|many|TRBV20-1
CSASPPYDSYEQYF
TGCAGTGCTAGTCCCCCCTATGATTCCTACGAGCAGTACTTC
>NA|TRBJ2-1|many|TRBV20-1
CSGKGSYNEQFF
TGCAGTGGTAAGGGCTCCTACAATGAGCAGTTCTTC
>TRBD2|TRBJ2-1|many|TRBV5-1
CASSLVPSGANNEQFF
TGCGCCAGCAGCTTGGTCCCGAGCGGGGCCAACAATGAGCAGTTCTTC
>NA|TRBJ2-4|many|TRBV2
CASSFIAKNIQYF
TGTGCCAGCAGTTTTATAGCCAAAAACATTCAGTACTTC
>NA|TRBJ1-4|many|TRBV29-1
CSVEDGQGLEKLFF
TGCAGCGTTGAAGATGGCCAGGGGCTGGAAAAACTGTTTTTT
>NA|TRBJ2-7|many|TRBV5-1
CASSLGESYEQYF
TGCGCCAGCAGCTTGGGGGAATCCTACGAGCAGTACTTC
>TRBD1|TRBJ2-6|NA|TRBV20-1
CSARLWTGAQSGANVLTF
TGCAGTGCTAGGCTCTGGACAGGGGCCCAGTCTGGGGCCAACGTCCTGACTTTC
>TRBD1|TRBJ2-1|NA|TRBV18
CASSAGQGLTNEQFF
TGTGCCAGCTCAGCGGGACAGGGATTAACCAATGAGCAGTTCTTC
>NA|TRBJ1-1|many|TRBV6-5
CASRPDIRDGGNTEAFF
TGTGCCAGCAGACCGGATATTCGCGACGGTGGCAACACTGAAGCTTTCTTT
>NA|TRBJ2-7|NA|TRBV5-6
CASILMELLRRSEQYF
TGTGCCAGCATCTTGATGGAGCTTCTTAGGAGGTCCGAGCAGTACTTC
>TRBD1|TRBJ2-6|many|TRBV5-1
CASSVDRGRGGANVLTF
TGCGCCAGCAGCGTGGACAGGGGGCGCGGAGGGGCCAACGTCCTGACTTTC
>NA|TRBJ2-1|many|TRBV27
CASSFGRRSYNEQFF
TGTGCCAGCAGTTTTGGCAGACGCTCCTACAATGAGCAGTTCTTC
>NA|TRBJ2-1|many|TRBV20-1
CSARRGWAVGEQFF
TGCAGTGCTAGAAGGGGCTGGGCAGTTGGTGAGCAGTTCTTC
>TRBD1|TRBJ2-3|many|TRBV29-1
CSVGGQGADTQYF
TGCAGCGTTGGGGGACAGGGGGCAGATACGCAGTATTTT
>NA|TRBJ2-1|large|TRBV9
CASSVTPANEQFF
TGTGCCAGCAGCGTAACCCCGGCTAATGAGCAGTTCTTC
>NA|TRBJ2-7|many|TRBV4-2
CASSPPGDYEQYF
TGTGCCAGCAGCCCACCGGGCGACTACGAGCAGTACTTC
>TRBD1|TRBJ1-5|NA|TRBV7-9
CASSPGGVSQPQHF
TGTGCCAGCAGCCCAGGGGGCGTAAGTCAGCCCCAGCATTTT
>NA|TRBJ1-6|many|TRBV3-1
CASSHGKASSPLHF
TGTGCCAGCAGCCACGGTAAAGCGAGTTCACCCCTCCACTTT
>TRBD2|TRBJ2-5|NA|TRBV30
CAWSLAGGETQYF
TGTGCCTGGAGTCTAGCGGGGGGAGAGACCCAGTACTTC
>NA|TRBJ1-1|NA|TRBV5-1
CASSLVVQNTEAFF
TGCGCCAGCAGCTTGGTTGTGCAGAACACTGAAGCTTTCTTT
>NA|TRBJ2-7|many|TRBV20-1
CSARDLGAYEQYF
TGCAGTGCTAGAGATCTGGGGGCCTACGAGCAGTACTTC
>TRBD2|TRBJ2-3|many|TRBV5-1
CASKGLAVTDTQYF
TGCGCCAGTAAGGGACTAGCGGTCACAGATACGCAGTATTTT
>TRBD1|TRBJ2-5|many|TRBV5-1
CASSSATGEETQYF
TGCGCCAGCAGTTCGGCGACAGGGGAGGAGACCCAGTACTTC
>NA|TRBJ1-6|many|TRBV5-1
CASSLAPGPNSPLHF
TGCGCCAGCAGCTTGGCCCCGGGGCCGAATTCACCCCTCCACTTT
>NA|TRBJ2-5|many|TRBV20-1
CSASGQGGRRETQYF
TGCAGTGCTAGTGGTCAGGGGGGAAGGCGAGAGACCCAGTACTTC
>NA|TRBJ2-2|many|TRBV5-1
CASSLEAGRELFF
TGCGCCAGCAGCTTGGAGGCGGGCAGGGAGCTGTTTTTT
>NA|TRBJ2-7|few|TRBV28
CAIGSIYEQYF
TGTGCCATCGGCAGTATCTACGAGCAGTACTTC
>TRBD2|TRBJ2-1|NA|TRBV4-2
CASSQELAGGHNEQFF
TGTGCCAGCAGCCAAGAACTAGCGGGGGGCCACAATGAGCAGTTCTTC
>NA|TRBJ2-2|once|TRBV9
CASSVGVRGAGELFF
TGTGCCAGTAGCGTAGGGGTGCGAGGGGCCGGGGAGCTGTTTTTT
>TRBD1|TRBJ2-1|many|TRBV5-1
CASSESGTGLYNEQFF
TGCGCCAGCAGCGAATCCGGGACAGGGCTTTACAATGAGCAGTTCTTC
>NA|TRBJ1-5|many|TRBV20-1
CSARLRMAQPQHF
TGCAGTGCTAGACTAAGAATGGCACAACCCCAGCATTTT
>NA|TRBJ1-2|many|TRBV7-9
CASSLIQDDGYTF
TGTGCCAGCAGCTTAATACAGGACGATGGCTACACCTTC
>TRBD2|TRBJ2-5|NA|TRBV20-1
CSAREASGAETQYF
TGCAGTGCTAGAGAGGCTAGCGGGGCCGAGACCCAGTACTTC
>TRBD1|TRBJ1-2|many|TRBV12-3/TRBV12-4
CASSFGQGLNYGYTF
TGTGCCAGCAGTTTCGGACAGGGGCTGAACTATGGCTACACCTTC
>TRBD2|TRBJ2-5|many|TRBV7-2
CASSFSGGETQYF
TGTGCCAGCAGCTTCAGCGGGGGGGAGACCCAGTACTTC
>TRBD1|TRBJ2-7|medium-sized|TRBV25-1
CASSEWRTGLSSQYF
TGTGCCAGCAGTGAATGGAGGACAGGGCTAAGTTCGCAGTACTTC
>NA|TRBJ2-7|many|TRBV6-5
CASSPLGVSSYEQYF
TGTGCCAGCAGTCCTCTTGGGGTGAGCTCCTACGAGCAGTACTTC
>NA|TRBJ2-3|many|TRBV20-1
CSARGASGLADTQYF
TGCAGTGCCAGGGGGGCTAGCGGGTTGGCAGATACGCAGTATTTT
>TRBD2|TRBJ2-3|few|TRBV3-1
CASSRDYYGGTDTQYF
TGTGCCAGCAGTCGGGACTACTACGGGGGCACAGATACGCAGTATTTT
>TRBD1|TRBJ2-7|many|TRBV5-1
CASSAGGSGTAYEQYF
TGCGCCAGCAGCGCCGGTGGATCCGGGACAGCCTACGAGCAGTACTTC
>NA|TRBJ2-7|many|TRBV5-1
CASSLIRGFHYEQYF
TGCGCCAGCAGCTTGATCCGGGGGTTCCACTACGAGCAGTACTTC
>NA|TRBJ2-1|many|TRBV20-1
CSARDFGTGTDEQFF
TGCAGTGCTAGAGATTTCGGAACGGGAACGGATGAGCAGTTCTTC
>TRBD2|TRBJ2-7|many|TRBV5-1
CASSFGGYPYEQYF
TGCGCCAGCAGTTTCGGGGGGTACCCCTACGAGCAGTACTTC
>NA|TRBJ2-1|many|TRBV5-1
CASRPDHNEQFF
TGCGCCAGCAGACCAGATCACAATGAGCAGTTCTTC
>NA|TRBJ2-7|many|TRBV6-5
CASSYFAARAHEQYF
TGTGCCAGCAGTTACTTCGCGGCTAGGGCCCACGAGCAGTACTTC
>NA|TRBJ2-3|many|TRBV9
CASSVVPGATDTQYF
TGTGCCAGCAGCGTAGTACCGGGCGCCACAGATACGCAGTATTTT
>TRBD2|TRBJ2-7|few|TRBV27
CASSLAGGRLEQYF
TGTGCCAGCAGTTTGGCGGGGGGGCGGCTCGAGCAGTACTTC
>NA|TRBJ2-7|many|TRBV28
CASSLWGGAYEQYF
TGTGCCAGCAGTTTATGGGGGGGCGCTTACGAGCAGTACTTC
>NA|TRBJ2-1|medium-sized|TRBV27
CASSLPARVSVEEQFF
TGTGCCAGCAGTTTACCGGCCAGGGTTTCCGTAGAAGAGCAGTTCTTC